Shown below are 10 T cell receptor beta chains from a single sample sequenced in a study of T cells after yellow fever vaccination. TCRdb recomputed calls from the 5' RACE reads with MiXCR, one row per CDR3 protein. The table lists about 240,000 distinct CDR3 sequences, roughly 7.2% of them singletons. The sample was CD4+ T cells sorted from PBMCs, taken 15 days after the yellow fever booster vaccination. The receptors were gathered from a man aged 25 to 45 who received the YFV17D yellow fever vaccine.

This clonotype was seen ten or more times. This chain's CDR3 is CASSQDLVRGDEQYF. As DNA, the CDR3 is TGTGCCAGCAGCCAAGATTTGGTCAGGGGAGACGAGCAGTACTTC. The chain combines TRBV4-2 with TRBJ2-7; possible D gene TRBD1, 6 bases. Trimming took 0 bases from V and 5 from J, leaving 14 bases between them. CDR1 is LGHNA, CDR2 YNFKEQ, per germline. This CDR3 region has 15 residues.

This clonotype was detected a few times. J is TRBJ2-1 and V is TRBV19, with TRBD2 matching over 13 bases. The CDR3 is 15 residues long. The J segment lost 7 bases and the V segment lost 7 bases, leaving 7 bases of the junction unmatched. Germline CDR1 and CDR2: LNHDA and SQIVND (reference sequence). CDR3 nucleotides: TGTGCCAGTAACTATCCGGGACTAGCGGGAAATGAGCAGTTCTTC. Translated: CASNYPGLAGNEQFF.

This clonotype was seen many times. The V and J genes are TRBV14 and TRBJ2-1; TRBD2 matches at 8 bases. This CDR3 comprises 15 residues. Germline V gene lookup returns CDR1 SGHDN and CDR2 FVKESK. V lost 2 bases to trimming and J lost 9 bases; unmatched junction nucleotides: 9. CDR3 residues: CASSQWSSGTGEQFF. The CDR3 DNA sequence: TGTGCCAGCAGCCAATGGAGTAGCGGGACCGGTGAGCAGTTCTTC.

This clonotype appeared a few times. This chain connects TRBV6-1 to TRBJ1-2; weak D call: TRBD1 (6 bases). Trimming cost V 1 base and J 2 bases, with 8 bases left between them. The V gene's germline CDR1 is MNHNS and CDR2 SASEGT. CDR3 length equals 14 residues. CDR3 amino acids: CASSEGTANYGYTF. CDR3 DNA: TGTGCCAGCAGTGAAGGGACAGCGAACTATGGCTACACCTTC.

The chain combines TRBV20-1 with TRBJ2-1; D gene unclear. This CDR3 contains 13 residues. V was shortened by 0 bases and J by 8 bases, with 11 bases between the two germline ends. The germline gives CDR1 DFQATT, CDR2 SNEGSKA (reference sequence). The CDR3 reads CSARDTQSYEQFF. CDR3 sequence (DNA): TGCAGTGCTAGAGATACCCAGTCCTATGAGCAGTTCTTC.

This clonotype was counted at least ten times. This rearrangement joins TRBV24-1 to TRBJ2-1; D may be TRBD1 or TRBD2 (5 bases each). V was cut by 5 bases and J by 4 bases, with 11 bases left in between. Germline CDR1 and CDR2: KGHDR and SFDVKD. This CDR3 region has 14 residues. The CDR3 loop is CATSGGTIYNEQFF. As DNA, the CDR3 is TGTGCCACCAGTGGGGGGACGATTTACAATGAGCAGTTCTTC.

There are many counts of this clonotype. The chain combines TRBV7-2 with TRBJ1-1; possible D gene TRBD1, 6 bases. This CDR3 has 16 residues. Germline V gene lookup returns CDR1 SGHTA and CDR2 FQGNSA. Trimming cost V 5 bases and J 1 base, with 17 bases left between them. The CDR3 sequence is CASSLYPDRPNTEAFF. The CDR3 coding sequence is TGTGCCAGCAGCCTTTACCCGGACAGACCGAACACTGAAGCTTTCTTT.

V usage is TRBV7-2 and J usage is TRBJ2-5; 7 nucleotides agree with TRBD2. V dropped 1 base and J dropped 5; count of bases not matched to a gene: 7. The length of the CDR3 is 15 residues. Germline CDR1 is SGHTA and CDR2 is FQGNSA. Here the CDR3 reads CASSLGGSARETQYF. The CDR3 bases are TGTGCCAGCAGCTTAGGCGGGAGTGCAAGGGAGACCCAGTACTTC.

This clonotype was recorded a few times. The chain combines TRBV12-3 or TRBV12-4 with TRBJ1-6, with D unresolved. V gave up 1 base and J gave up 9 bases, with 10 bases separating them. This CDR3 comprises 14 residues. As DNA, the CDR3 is TGTGCCAGCAGTTTAGGCGCCCCAGTTTCACCCCTCCACTTT. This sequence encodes CASSLGAPVSPLHF.

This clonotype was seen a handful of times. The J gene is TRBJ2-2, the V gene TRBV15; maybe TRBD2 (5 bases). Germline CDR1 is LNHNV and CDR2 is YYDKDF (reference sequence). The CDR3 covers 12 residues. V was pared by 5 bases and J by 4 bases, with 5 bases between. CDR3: CATSGSTGELFF. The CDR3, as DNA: TGTGCCACCAGCGGGAGCACCGGGGAGCTGTTTTTT.